The text below deals with one T cell receptor beta chain. Its antigen is unknown. Distinct nucleotide sequences in the sample also encode this CDR3. This entry belongs to a study of shared clonotypes between healthy human individuals. V was cut by 3 bases and J by 0 bases, with 9 bases left in between. The CDR3 spans 15 residues. CDR1 and CDR2 (germline): SGHTA, FQGNSA. Study observations and caveats: The donor pool, a small one, limited the genetic and exposure-history diversity represented. Shared clonotypes across all four donors exceeded non-shared ones in generation probability. Generally, naive subsets (rather than memory subsets) showed larger estimated richness.

Samples underwent the assay at deep level. Assay: immunoSEQ multiplex PCR; the TCRdb copy retains only in-frame clones and omits some. The sample lists 1,500,000 or so clones, 98% to 99% seen once, with about 0.4% in the top ten. The specimen sequenced was naive CD4+ T cells sorted from blood. Subset indicated: CD45RA+ positively selected. The sequence came from a young man in good health. The gene calls are TRBV7-2 and TRBJ2-1, with D hard to call. DNA for the CDR3: TGTGCCAGCAGCTTGGGCAGAGCCTCCTACAATGAGCAGTTCTTC. It specifies CASSLGRASYNEQFF.